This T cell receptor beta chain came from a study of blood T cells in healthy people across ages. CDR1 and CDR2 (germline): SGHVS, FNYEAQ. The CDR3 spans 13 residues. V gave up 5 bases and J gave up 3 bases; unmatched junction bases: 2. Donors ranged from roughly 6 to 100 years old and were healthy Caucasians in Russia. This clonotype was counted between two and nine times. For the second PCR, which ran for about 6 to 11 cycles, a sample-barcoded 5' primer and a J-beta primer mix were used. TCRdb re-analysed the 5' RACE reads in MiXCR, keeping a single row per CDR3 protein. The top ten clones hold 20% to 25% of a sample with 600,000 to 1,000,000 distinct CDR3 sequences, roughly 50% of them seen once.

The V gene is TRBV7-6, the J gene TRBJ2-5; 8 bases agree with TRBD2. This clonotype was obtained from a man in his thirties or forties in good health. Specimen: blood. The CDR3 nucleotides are TGTGCCAGCAGCAACGGGGGGGAAGAGACCCAGTACTTC. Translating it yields CASSNGGEETQYF. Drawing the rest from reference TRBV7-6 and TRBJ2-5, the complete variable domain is GAGVSQSPRYKVTKRGQDVALRCDPISGHVSLYWYRQALGQGPEFLTYFNYEAQQDKSGLPNDRFSAERPEGSISTLTIQRTEQRDSAMYRCASSNGGEETQYFGPGTRLLVL.